A single sample is the source of the 10 T cell receptor beta chains below, sequenced in a study of shared clonotypes between healthy human individuals. Libraries were prepared by immunoSEQ multiplex PCR; TCRdb keeps only in-frame clonotypes and omits some of them. The sample lists about 1 million clones; about 80% were seen once. The sequencing input was memory CD4+ T cells sorted from blood. Regarding subset: CD45RA-negative fraction. Source of these receptors: a man aged 18-30 years in good health.

The J gene is TRBJ2-7, the V gene TRBV5-1; D might be TRBD1 or TRBD2, each matching 6 bases. The germline V gene encodes CDR1 SGHRS and CDR2 YFSETQ. V lost 0 bases to trimming and J lost 5 bases, with 15 bases between them. The CDR3 has 15 amino acids. In DNA form, the CDR3 reads TGCGCCAGCAGCTTGGCCTTCGGGGGCCAGGACGAGCAGTACTTC. This translates into CASSLAFGGQDEQYF.

A word on this clone: This specimen includes other DNA sequences encoding the same CDR3. V and J are TRBV6-6 and TRBJ2-2; possibly TRBD2 for D (5 bases). Looked up from germline, CDR1 is MNHNY and CDR2 is SVGAGI (reference sequence). This CDR3 has 14 amino acids. V was shortened by 4 bases and J by 4 bases, with 10 bases between the two germline ends. The CDR3 loop reads CASSLGGPTGELFF. DNA for the CDR3: TGTGCCAGCAGTTTAGGAGGCCCCACCGGGGAGCTGTTTTTT.

This clone has just one count. The chain carries TRBV2 and TRBJ1-1; D is unresolved. The V end lost 7 bases, the J end lost 0 bases, and 12 bases lay between the germline ends. The CDR3 sequence is 14 residues long. Germline V gene data show CDR1 as SNHLY and CDR2 as FYNNEI. The CDR3 region is CASNVMMLNTEAFF. CDR3 nucleotide sequence: TGTGCCAGCAATGTAATGATGCTGAACACTGAAGCTTTCTTT.

Points on this clone: This sample also contains other DNA sequences that code for the same CDR3. This rearrangement joins TRBV5-1 to TRBJ2-7, with a tentative D call TRBD2 (5 bases). V was cut by 4 bases and J by 3 bases, with 11 bases left in between. Germline V gene lookup returns CDR1 SGHRS and CDR2 YFSETQ. The CDR3 loop spans 13 amino acids. CDR3: CASSPRTSYEQYF. For the CDR3, the DNA is TGCGCCAGCAGCCCAAGAACTAGCTACGAGCAGTACTTC. Together with reference TRBV5-1 and TRBJ2-7, the CDR3 gives the full variable domain: KAGVTQTPRYLIKTRGQQVTLSCSPISGHRSVSWYQQTPGQGLQFLFEYFSETQRNKGNFPGRFSGRQFSNSRSEMNVSTLELGDSALYLCASSPRTSYEQYFGPGTRLTVT.

The V gene is TRBV7-2, the J gene TRBJ1-4; maybe TRBD1 (6 bases). The CDR3 loop spans 15 amino acids. Germline assignment: CDR1 SGHTA and CDR2 FQGNSA. V lost 5 bases, J lost 5 bases, and 15 bases lay in between. The CDR3 loop is CASSPRGRVNEKLFF. The CDR3 DNA reads as TGTGCCAGCAGCCCAAGGGGGAGGGTAAATGAAAAACTGTTTTTT.

The genes are TRBV2 and TRBJ2-3, with TRBD1 as a possible D gene (5 bases). The V end was cut by 7 bases, the J end by 0 bases, with 11 bases between. The length of the CDR3 is 14 residues. CDR1 and CDR2 from the germline V gene are SNHLY and FYNNEI. Here the CDR3 reads CASKGQTSTDTQYF. The CDR3 DNA follows: TGTGCCAGCAAGGGGCAGACTAGCACAGATACGCAGTATTTT. Looking up the rest from reference TRBV2 and TRBJ2-3 gives the full variable domain: EPEVTQTPSHQVTQMGQEVILRCVPISNHLYFYWYRQILGQKVEFLVSFYNNEISEKSEIFDDQFSVERPDGSNFTLKIRSTKLEDSAMYFCASKGQTSTDTQYFGPGTRLTVL.

This clone appeared a few times. This chain links TRBV27 with TRBJ1-6, with TRBD1 identical over 11 bases. Per the germline V gene, CDR1 is MNHEY and CDR2 is SMNVEV (reference sequence). The CDR3 spans 14 residues. J gave up 10 bases and V 5 bases, and 4 bases lay outside the gene matches. The CDR3 loop reads CASSRGTGGSPLHF. The CDR3 bases are TGTGCCAGCAGTAGGGGGACAGGGGGGTCACCCCTCCACTTT.

The rearrangement links TRBV9 to TRBJ1-4; D uncertain. Germline-derived CDR1 and CDR2 are SGDLS and YYNGEE. V was shortened by 4 bases and J by 0 bases, with 10 bases between the two germline ends. The length of the CDR3 is 15 residues. For the CDR3, the DNA is TGTGCCAGCAGCCCGGAGAGGACAACTAATGAAAAACTGTTTTTT. It codes for CASSPERTTNEKLFF.

The V gene is TRBV7-2, the J gene TRBJ2-2; no clear D. V was trimmed by 2 bases and J by 6 bases, leaving 10 bases between them. The CDR3 runs 14 residues. In germline, CDR1 is SGHTA, CDR2 FQGNSA. CDR3 protein: CASSLQQESGELFF. The CDR3 DNA follows: TGTGCCAGCAGCTTACAACAAGAGTCCGGGGAGCTGTTTTTT.

The chain joins TRBV2 to TRBJ1-5, with D tentatively TRBD1 (6 bases). This CDR3 contains 17 residues. The V end lost 4 bases, the J end lost 0 bases, and 16 bases lay between the germline ends. CDR1 is SNHLY, CDR2 FYNNEI, per germline. In nucleotides, the CDR3 is TGTGCCAGCAGTGGGGGGGCTGGAGGCGATAGCAATCAGCCCCAGCATTTT. It codes for CASSGGAGGDSNQPQHF. The variable domain in full, completed from reference TRBV2 and TRBJ1-5, reads EPEVTQTPSHQVTQMGQEVILRCVPISNHLYFYWYRQILGQKVEFLVSFYNNEISEKSEIFDDQFSVERPDGSNFTLKIRSTKLEDSAMYFCASSGGAGGDSNQPQHFGDGTRLSIL.